Listed here is a single TCR beta chain. The sample is drawn from a study of cytomegalovirus exposure and HLA in healthy donors. V was trimmed by 0 bases and J by 7 bases, leaving 13 bases between them. The CDR3 loop spans 15 amino acids. Germline values: CDR1 LGHNA, CDR2 YSLEER. With 60 Vbeta and 13 Jbeta primers, the PCR was carried out. This table comes from immunoSEQ multiplex PCR, and its TCRdb copy is limited to in-frame clones, with some not included. Found here are approximately 150,000 clones, roughly two thirds of them singletons; the top ten hold around 2.8%. The receptor comes from a woman in her forties in good health and CMV-seropositive. The rearrangement uses TRBV4-3 and TRBJ1-5; D is undetermined. The sequenced material came from PBMCs. For the CDR3, the DNA is TGCGCCAGCAGCCAAGATTTGGGAGAAGGGCAGCCCCAGCATTTT. Translated: CASSQDLGEGQPQHF.